These 26 T cell receptor beta chains share one sample of origin, sequenced in a study of T cells after posttransplantation cyclophosphamide (dated by TCRdb to 2016 to 2018). The library relied on the immunoSEQ multiplex PCR assay. TCRdb carries this immuneACCESS record with in-frame sequences only. Its versions omit some clonotypes, under half of them owing to an unresolved V gene in the studies checked, with the rest unexplained. This sample has around 30,000 clones, none of them a singleton. The ten largest clones take up approximately 3% of the sample. Specimen: PBMCs. Every receptor here comes from a woman between 55 and 75 years old in good health, CMV-negative, and a related stem cell transplant donor.

This clone came up many times. The chain carries TRBV18 and TRBJ2-2; TRBD1 matches 10 bases. CDR1 KGHSH and CDR2 LQKENI come from the germline V gene. The CDR3 length is 16 residues. The V and J ends lost 5 bases and 6 bases, in that order; junction bases with no gene match: 9. DNA for the CDR3: TGTGCCAGCTCAGTTTCCGGGACAGGGGATGCCGGGGAGCTGTTTTTT. Translation gives CASSVSGTGDAGELFF.

This clone was seen more than once but under ten times. J is TRBJ2-1 and V is TRBV29-1; D possibly corresponds to TRBD1 (5 bases). V lost 7 bases to trimming and J lost 0 bases, with 16 bases between them. In germline, CDR1 is SQVTM, CDR2 ANQGSEA. This CDR3 has 15 residues. The CDR3 is CSAQKGWSSYNEQFF. CDR3 sequence (DNA): TGCAGCGCTCAGAAGGGGTGGAGCTCCTACAATGAGCAGTTCTTC.

This clone was detected only a few times. The chain employs TRBV5-6 and TRBJ2-7; D perhaps matches TRBD2 (6 bases). From germline, CDR1 is SGHDT and CDR2 YYEEEE. The CDR3 length is 15 residues. V was cut by 0 bases and J by 6 bases, with 16 bases left in between. In DNA, the CDR3 is TGTGCCAGCAGCTTGGTTGGGCGGGGAGAGAGCGAGCAGTACTTC. It is translated as CASSLVGRGESEQYF.

This clone has a count of ten or more. The CDR3, as DNA: TGTGCCAGCAGCCTCCCGACGGGGGCTTTCTTT. Amino acids: CASSLPTGAFF. This chain links TRBV28 with TRBJ1-1; D is undetermined. Per germline, CDR1 MDHEN and CDR2 SYDVKM. The CDR3 is 11 amino acids. V was pared by 6 bases and J by 11 bases, with 13 bases between. Drawing the rest from reference TRBV28 and TRBJ1-1, the complete variable domain is DVKVTQSSRYLVKRTGEKVFLECVQDMDHENMFWYRQDPGLGLRLIYFSYDVKMKEKGDIPEGYSVSREKKERFSLILESASTNQTSMYLCASSLPTGAFFGQGTRLTVV.

This clone was recorded many times. The CDR3 DNA follows: TGTGCCAGCACGACCCTACCCAGGGGGAGGTACGAGCAGTACTTC. Translating gives CASTTLPRGRYEQYF. This chain joins TRBV6-5 and TRBJ2-7; D perhaps matches TRBD1 (7 bases). V was pared by 7 bases and J by 4 bases, with 20 bases between. In germline, CDR1 is MNHEY, CDR2 SVGAGI. The CDR3 is 15 amino acids.

This clone was detected a few times. The CDR3 coding sequence is TGTGCCACCAGTGATTGGACAGGGGCGAACACCGGGGAGCTGTTTTTT. Amino acids: CATSDWTGANTGELFF. This sequence joins TRBV24-1 and TRBJ2-2; TRBD1 matches at 9 bases. The CDR3 spans 16 residues. The J segment lost 0 bases and the V segment lost 2 bases, leaving 0 bases of the junction unmatched. From germline, CDR1 is KGHDR and CDR2 SFDVKD.

J is TRBJ1-1 and V is TRBV18; TRBD1 is a possible D gene (5 bases). CDR3 length equals 14 residues. Germline CDR1 reads KGHSH; CDR2 reads LQKENI. Trimming stripped 3 bases from V and 5 bases from J, with 13 bases between. As DNA, the CDR3 is TGTGCCAGCTCACCCCGGGGGGTGGGGACTGAAGCTTTCTTT. Translated, it gives CASSPRGVGTEAFF.

This clone has a count of ten or more. The V gene is TRBV10-3, the J gene TRBJ2-3; the D gene is possibly TRBD1 (6 bases). V dropped 6 bases and J dropped 2 bases, with 12 bases sitting between them. Germline V gene sequence: CDR1 ENHRY, CDR2 SYGVKD. The CDR3 is 14 amino acids. CDR3 DNA sequence: TGTGCCATCAGGGGGGACATTTACACAGATACGCAGTATTTT. This translates into CAIRGDIYTDTQYF.

This clone was counted at least ten times. This chain connects TRBV5-1 to TRBJ1-6; 7 nucleotides line up with TRBD1. V was clipped by 0 bases and J by 10 bases; unmatched bases: 13. The CDR3 is 17 amino acids. Germline V gene sequence: CDR1 SGHRS, CDR2 YFSETQ. The CDR3 nucleotides read TGCGCCAGCAGCTTGGGTGGGTCCGGGACAGACTCCTCACCCCTCCACTTT. Protein: CASSLGGSGTDSSPLHF.

This clone was observed at least ten times. V gene TRBV2 combines with J gene TRBJ1-5; 8 bases map to TRBD1. V dropped 1 base and J dropped 5; count of bases not matched to a gene: 4. Germline-derived CDR1 and CDR2 are SNHLY and FYNNEI. This CDR3 region has 15 residues. The CDR3 bases are TGTGCCAGCAGTGAAGGTCCAGGGGGCGATCAGCCCCAGCATTTT. Translated: CASSEGPGGDQPQHF.

The chain links TRBV5-1 to TRBJ2-3; 8 bases line up with TRBD1. This CDR3 comprises 15 residues. Germline V lookup: CDR1 SGHRS, CDR2 YFSETQ. V was pared by 0 bases and J by 5 bases, with 5 bases of the junction left unmatched. This CDR3 reads CASSLAQGAKDTQYF. The DNA of the CDR3 is TGCGCCAGCAGCTTGGCGCAGGGGGCAAAAGATACGCAGTATTTT. The full variable domain, with the rest looked up from reference TRBV5-1 and TRBJ2-3, is KAGVTQTPRYLIKTRGQQVTLSCSPISGHRSVSWYQQTPGQGLQFLFEYFSETQRNKGNFPGRFSGRQFSNSRSEMNVSTLELGDSALYLCASSLAQGAKDTQYFGPGTRLTVL.

A few counts support this clone. This chain uses TRBV6-2 or TRBV6-3 with TRBJ2-5, with D tentatively TRBD2 (5 bases). This CDR3 is built from 14 residues. Germline assignment: CDR1 MNHEY and CDR2 SVGEGT. Trimming left V 1 base short and J 4 bases short, with 10 bases between. The DNA of the CDR3 is TGTGCCAGCAGTTACTACGGACTCACAGAGACCCAGTACTTC. Protein: CASSYYGLTETQYF.

This clone occurred many times. The CDR3 reads CASEGDWNEQFF. The CDR3 region has the DNA TGTGCCAGCGAGGGGGATTGGAATGAGCAGTTCTTC. This chain joins TRBV2 and TRBJ2-1, with D perhaps matching TRBD1 (6 bases). Germline CDR1 SNHLY, CDR2 FYNNEI. Deletions cut 8 bases from V and 7 bases from J, with 12 bases between. This CDR3 is 12 amino acids long.

Ten or more counts support this clone. The chain joins TRBV2 to TRBJ2-3, with 13 nucleotides matching TRBD2. V was pared by 8 bases and J by 3 bases, with 14 bases of the junction left unmatched. CDR3 size: 18 residues. Germline values: CDR1 SNHLY, CDR2 FYNNEI. This CDR3 reads CASGGATSGGAETDTQYF. The CDR3 DNA is TGTGCCAGCGGCGGAGCCACTAGCGGGGGGGCCGAGACAGATACGCAGTATTTT. Together with reference TRBV2 and TRBJ2-3, the CDR3 gives the full variable domain: EPEVTQTPSHQVTQMGQEVILRCVPISNHLYFYWYRQILGQKVEFLVSFYNNEISEKSEIFDDQFSVERPDGSNFTLKIRSTKLEDSAMYFCASGGATSGGAETDTQYFGPGTRLTVL.

This clone was found many times. The rearrangement uses TRBV11-2 and TRBJ2-7; 9 bases are a match to TRBD2. The V gene end was trimmed by 1 base and the J gene end by 1 base; junction bases not matched to a gene: 11. The germline gives CDR1 SGHAT, CDR2 FQNNGV. The CDR3 consists of 18 residues. DNA for the CDR3: TGTGCCAGCAGCTTAGGTCTAGCGGGAAGCACGGGGTCCTACGAGCAGTACTTC. The encoded protein is CASSLGLAGSTGSYEQYF.

This clone was seen at least ten times. The chain employs TRBV5-4 and TRBJ2-1, with a possible D match to TRBD2 (6 bases). Germline V gene lookup returns CDR1 SGHNT and CDR2 YYREEE (reference sequence). CDR3 size: 15 residues. Deletions cut 0 bases from V and 10 bases from J, with 17 bases between. As DNA, the CDR3 is TGTGCCAGCAGCTTGGAAGGCCGCCTGGGGGGAGAGCAGTTCTTC. Residues: CASSLEGRLGGEQFF.

This clone was seen repeatedly, ten times or more. The chain carries TRBV28 and TRBJ2-7; D remains unclear. This CDR3 has 12 residues. Per germline, CDR1 MDHEN and CDR2 SYDVKM. Trimming removed 3 bases at V and 6 bases at J, with 9 bases between. The CDR3 sequence: CASSFTSAEQYF. The CDR3 nucleotides read TGTGCCAGCAGTTTTACTTCCGCCGAGCAGTACTTC.

This clone was recorded at least ten times. The chain joins TRBV2 to TRBJ1-2; D perhaps matches TRBD1 (6 bases). This CDR3 is built from 12 residues. With 5 bases removed from V and 7 bases from J, the gap between germline ends came to 11 bases. The V gene's germline CDR1 is SNHLY and CDR2 FYNNEI. The CDR3 sequence: CASSNRVSGYTF. The CDR3 DNA reads as TGTGCCAGCAGTAACAGGGTGTCTGGCTACACCTTC.

This clone occurred a few times. The J gene is TRBJ2-7, the V gene TRBV30, with TRBD1 identical over 8 bases. CDR1 and CDR2 from the germline V gene are GTSNPN and SVGIG (reference sequence). This CDR3 has 12 residues. Trimming at V came to 2 bases and at J to 5 bases, leaving 2 bases not matched to a gene. The CDR3 DNA reads TGTGCCTGGAGTCGACAGGGGAACGAGCAGTACTTC. As protein: CAWSRQGNEQYF.

This clone was seen many times. The chain has TRBV5-4 and TRBJ1-5; D perhaps matches TRBD1 (5 bases). V gave up 3 bases and J gave up 1 base, with 11 bases separating them. Germline CDR1 is SGHNT and CDR2 is YYREEE (reference sequence). The CDR3 runs 15 residues. This chain's CDR3 is CASSSQGGSNQPQHF. The CDR3 nucleotides read TGTGCCAGCAGCTCGCAGGGTGGGAGCAATCAGCCCCAGCATTTT.

In this sample, this clone turned up many times. The rearrangement joins TRBV6-2 or TRBV6-3 to TRBJ1-2; 9 bases match TRBD1. CDR3 size: 13 residues. CDR1 is MNHEY, CDR2 SVGEGT, per germline. The ends lost 6 bases at V and 6 bases at J; junction bases unmatched: 5. The CDR3 here is CASRYDRGDGYTF. In DNA form, the CDR3 reads TGTGCCAGCAGATACGACAGGGGGGATGGCTACACCTTC.

The table lists this clone with many counts. The V and J genes are TRBV5-1 and TRBJ1-3, with D possibly TRBD1 on 5 matching bases. Trimming took off 2 bases at V and 2 bases at J, with 14 bases between the two ends. The germline gives CDR1 SGHRS, CDR2 YFSETQ. The CDR3 sequence is 16 residues long. The CDR3 reads CASSFGGDLPGNTIYF. In DNA, the CDR3 is TGCGCCAGCAGCTTCGGGGGGGATCTCCCTGGAAACACCATATATTTT.

Only a few counts were recorded for this clone. The chain's CDR3 is CASSTSGLGGYGYTF. For the CDR3, the DNA is TGTGCCAGCAGTACTTCCGGGCTAGGGGGATATGGCTACACCTTC. The gene calls are TRBV27 and TRBJ1-2, with D maybe TRBD1 (6 bases). V was shortened by 5 bases and J by 5 bases, with 18 bases between the two germline ends. CDR1 and CDR2 from the germline V gene are MNHEY and SMNVEV (reference sequence). This CDR3 is built from 15 residues.

This clone was detected ten times or more. The chain joins TRBV2 to TRBJ2-1; 8 nucleotides align to TRBD2. V was clipped by 7 bases and J by 7 bases; unmatched bases: 12. From germline, CDR1 is SNHLY and CDR2 FYNNEI. The CDR3 consists of 15 residues. CDR3 region: CASTTEGTRVNEQFF. The CDR3 DNA sequence: TGTGCCAGCACCACCGAAGGGACTAGGGTTAATGAGCAGTTCTTC.

The gene calls are TRBV6-6 and TRBJ2-5; 10 bases map to TRBD2. In germline, CDR1 is MNHNY, CDR2 SVGAGI (reference sequence). V gave up 6 bases and J gave up 5 bases; unmatched junction bases: 9. This CDR3 comprises 15 residues. For the CDR3, the DNA is TGTGCCAGCAGCCGAGCGGGGGGGCCTGGGGAGACCCAGTACTTC. This translates into CASSRAGGPGETQYF.

The V gene is TRBV7-8, the J gene TRBJ2-3, with TRBD2 as a possible D gene (6 bases). CDR1 is SGHVS and CDR2 is FQNEAQ in the germline V gene. Trimming pared 6 bases from V and 4 bases from J, leaving 17 bases between. The CDR3 totals 15 residues. CDR3 DNA: TGTGCCAGCAGTCCGACTAGTCCTTTGGCAGATACGCAGTATTTT. Amino acids: CASSPTSPLADTQYF.